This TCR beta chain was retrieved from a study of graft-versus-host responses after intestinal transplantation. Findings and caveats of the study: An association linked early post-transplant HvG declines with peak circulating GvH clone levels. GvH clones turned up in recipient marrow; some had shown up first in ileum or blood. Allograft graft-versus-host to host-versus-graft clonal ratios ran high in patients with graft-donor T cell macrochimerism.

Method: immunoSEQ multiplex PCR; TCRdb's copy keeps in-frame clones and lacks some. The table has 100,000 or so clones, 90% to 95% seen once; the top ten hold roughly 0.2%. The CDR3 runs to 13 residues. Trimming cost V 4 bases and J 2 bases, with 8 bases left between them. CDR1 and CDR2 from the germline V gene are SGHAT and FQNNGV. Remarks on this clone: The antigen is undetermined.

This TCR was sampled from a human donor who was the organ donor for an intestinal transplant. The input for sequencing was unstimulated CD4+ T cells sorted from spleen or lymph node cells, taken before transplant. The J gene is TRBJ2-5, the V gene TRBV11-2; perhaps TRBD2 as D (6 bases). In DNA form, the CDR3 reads TGTGCCAGCAGCTCCGGGACTCAAGAGACCCAGTACTTC. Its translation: CASSSGTQETQYF.